These T cell receptor beta chains were read from a single sample in a study of cytomegalovirus exposure and HLA in healthy donors. Sequenced by immunoSEQ multiplex PCR; TCRdb stores in-frame clones only, minus some. The table includes some 150,000 clones, roughly 80% detected once. Material for sequencing was PBMCs. Receptors were obtained from a man in his thirties or forties in good health and CMV-seropositive. CDR3s include the opening cysteine and the closing phenylalanine or tryptophan. D genes are given only for firm matches.

V	J	D	CDR3
TRBV4-1	TRBJ2-3	TRBD2	CASSRLSGGAIDTQYF
TRBV30	TRBJ1-2	NA	CAWTLGGYGYTF
TRBV5-1	TRBJ2-7	TRBD1	CASSLGQGQHEQYF
TRBV5-4	TRBJ1-4	TRBD1	CASSERTGATTNEKLFF
TRBV18	TRBJ1-5	TRBD1	CASSLDRVGQPQHF
TRBV13	NA	NA	CASSLGTGSEQYF
TRBV5-8	TRBJ2-5	NA	CASSRGGAKTQYF
TRBV6-6	TRBJ1-4	TRBD1	CASSYGTGTNEKLFF
TRBV4-2	TRBJ2-7	NA	CASSTHTGTSTYEQYF
TRBV29-1	TRBJ2-7	NA	CSVGRVHEQYF
TRBV19	TRBJ2-5	TRBD1	CASSSGQSRETQYF
TRBV10-3	TRBJ1-5	NA	CAISENLGDYQPQHF
TRBV27	TRBJ1-2	NA	CASRPTGGSGYGYTF
TRBV2	TRBJ2-7	TRBD2	CARGTSGISSYEQYF
TRBV9	TRBJ1-6	TRBD1	CASSTQGQAGGNSPLHF
TRBV5-1	TRBJ1-1	NA	CASSLAGNSKAFF
TRBV2	TRBJ2-3	NA	CASTGGLPDTQYF
TRBV28	TRBJ2-3	TRBD1	CASSTGDRVEDTQYF
TRBV23-1	TRBJ1-6	TRBD1	CASSQYASLGTGLGWYNSPLHF
TRBV19	TRBJ2-7	TRBD2	CASRESGGNSYEQYF
TRBV5-4	TRBJ2-2	TRBD2	CASSSGTSGGAGELFF
TRBV5-1	TRBJ1-6	TRBD1	CASSSTTGGGSSPLHF
TRBV28	TRBJ1-4	NA	CASSPYGGGREKLFF
TRBV13	TRBJ1-3	NA	CASSLYGSGNTIYF
TRBV12-2	TRBJ2-1	NA	CASRSCADNCSYNEQFF
TRBV19	TRBJ1-1	NA	CASSIDLGANEAFF
TRBV4-3	TRBJ2-3	TRBD1	CASSQGTGTADTQYF
TRBV27	TRBJ2-7	TRBD1	CATSPWGTGSYEQYF
TRBV28	TRBJ1-6	TRBD1	CASGSGQYNSPLHF
TRBV2	TRBJ2-5	NA	CASTGQGPPGTQYF
TRBV9	TRBJ2-7	TRBD2	CASSVAGEGTPYEQYF
TRBV4-3	TRBJ2-3	TRBD2	CASSQSGGGATDTQYF
TRBV18	TRBJ2-3	TRBD2	CASSPTSVYTDTQYF
TRBV5-4	TRBJ2-3	TRBD2	CASSSPTGGQGDTQYF
TRBV2	TRBJ2-3	TRBD2	CASRPIAGAFTDTQYF
TRBV7-2	TRBJ1-1	NA	CASSLRRDTEAFF
TRBV7-8	TRBJ1-5	NA	CASSPTPWGRQPQHF
TRBV28	TRBJ1-5	TRBD1	CASSPPGGAQPQHF
TRBV6-1	TRBJ1-4	NA	CASSEAQRGGNEKLFF
TRBV5-1	TRBJ1-5	NA	CASSSLGTMGEPQHF
TRBV4-3	TRBJ2-2	TRBD2	CASSQETSAYTGELFF
TRBV4-1	TRBJ1-3	NA	CASSQDRTTGNTIYF
TRBV10-1	TRBJ2-5	TRBD2	CASSPSGLQETQYF
TRBV11-2	TRBJ2-7	NA	CASSLGRGPAADF
TRBV9	TRBJ1-6	TRBD1	CASSEGQGSYNSPLHF
TRBV5-5	TRBJ2-5	NA	CASSLDPGQETQYF